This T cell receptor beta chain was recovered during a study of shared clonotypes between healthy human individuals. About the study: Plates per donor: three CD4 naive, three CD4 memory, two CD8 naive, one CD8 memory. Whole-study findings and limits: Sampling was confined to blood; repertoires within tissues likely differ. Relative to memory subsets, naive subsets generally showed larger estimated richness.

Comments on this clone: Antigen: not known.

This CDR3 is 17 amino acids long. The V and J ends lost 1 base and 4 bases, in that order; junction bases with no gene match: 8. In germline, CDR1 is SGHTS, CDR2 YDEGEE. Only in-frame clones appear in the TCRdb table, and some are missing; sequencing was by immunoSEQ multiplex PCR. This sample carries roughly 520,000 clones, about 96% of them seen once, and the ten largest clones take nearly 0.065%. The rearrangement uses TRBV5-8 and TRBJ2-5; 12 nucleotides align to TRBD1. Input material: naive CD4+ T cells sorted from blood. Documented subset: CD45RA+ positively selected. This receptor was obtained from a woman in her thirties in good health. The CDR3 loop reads CASSLPWGGQGAETQYF. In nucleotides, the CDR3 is TGTGCCAGCAGCTTGCCCTGGGGGGGACAGGGGGCAGAGACCCAGTACTTC. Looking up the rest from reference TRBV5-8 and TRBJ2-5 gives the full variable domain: EAGVTQSPTHLIKTRGQQATLRCSPISGHTSVYWYQQALGLGLQFLLWYDEGEERNRGNFPPRFSGRQFPNYSSELNVNALELEDSALYLCASSLPWGGQGAETQYFGPGTRLLVL.